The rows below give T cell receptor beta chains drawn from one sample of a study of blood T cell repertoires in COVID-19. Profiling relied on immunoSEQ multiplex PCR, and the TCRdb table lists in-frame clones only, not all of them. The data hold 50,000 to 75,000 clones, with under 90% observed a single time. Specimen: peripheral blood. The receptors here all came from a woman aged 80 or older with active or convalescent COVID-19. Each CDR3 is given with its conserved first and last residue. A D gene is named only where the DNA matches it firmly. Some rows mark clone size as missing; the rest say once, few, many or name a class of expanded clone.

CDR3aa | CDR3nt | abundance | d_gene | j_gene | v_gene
CASSLTGNTEAFF | TGTGCCAGCAGTTTGACGGGAAACACTGAAGCTTTCTTT | . | . | TRBJ1-1 | TRBV27
CASSQAQGAYEQYF | TGTGCCAGCAGCCAAGCACAGGGCGCCTACGAGCAGTACTTC | many | . | TRBJ2-7 | TRBV6-5
CASSLGDRWEKLFF | TGCGCCAGCAGCTTAGGGGACAGATGGGAAAAACTGTTTTTT | . | TRBD1 | TRBJ1-4 | TRBV5-1
CATSVSASGGLTDTQYF | TGTGCCACCAGTGTTTCGGCTAGCGGGGGCCTCACAGATACGCAGTATTTT | once | TRBD2 | TRBJ2-3 | TRBV24-1
CASSSFSGYTF | TGTGCCAGCAGCTCGTTCTCCGGCTACACCTTC | . | . | TRBJ1-2 | TRBV7-9
CATSDLGSGQDSNQPQHF | TGTGCCACCAGTGACCTCGGGAGCGGGCAGGATAGCAATCAGCCCCAGCATTTT | . | . | TRBJ1-5 | TRBV24-1
CASNTLNDYNEKLFF | TGTGCCAGCAACACCTTAAATGATTATAATGAAAAACTGTTTTTT | . | . | TRBJ1-4 | TRBV28
CASSLRPRGRSPLHF | TGTGCCAGCAGTTTACGGCCCAGGGGGCGTTCACCCCTCCACTTT | . | TRBD1 | TRBJ1-6 | TRBV28
CASSQGPNEKLFF | TGTGCCAGCAGCCAGGGGCCGAATGAAAAACTGTTTTTT | . | . | TRBJ1-4 | TRBV14
CASSLETAATSYNEQFF | TGTGCCAGCAGCTTAGAAACAGCGGCGACTTCCTACAATGAGCAGTTCTTC | once | . | TRBJ2-1 | TRBV7-9
CASSDLRGTNEKLFF | TGTGCCAGCAGTGACCTCCGCGGAACTAATGAAAAACTGTTTTTT | . | . | TRBJ1-4 | TRBV6-1
CASSEFLQGGTGELFF | TGTGCCAGCAGTGAATTCTTACAGGGCGGCACCGGGGAGCTGTTTTTT | . | . | TRBJ2-2 | TRBV25-1
CASSTGTGGTEAFF | TGTGCCAGCAGTACCGGGACAGGGGGCACTGAAGCTTTCTTT | . | TRBD1 | TRBJ1-1 | TRBV6-5
CASSPGRGIRDSPLHF | TGCGCCAGCAGTCCCGGGCGGGGCATTAGGGATTCACCCCTCCACTTT | few | . | TRBJ1-6 | TRBV23-1
CASSQIQGGDYGYTF | TGTGCCAGCAGCCAAATACAGGGTGGTGACTATGGCTACACCTTC | . | . | TRBJ1-2 | TRBV3-1/TRBV3-2
CASSLTQGFSGNTIYF | TGTGCCAGCAGTTTGACCCAGGGCTTCTCTGGAAACACCATATATTTT | . | . | TRBJ1-3 | TRBV28
CATSRDWLAQYF | TGTGCCACCAGCAGAGATTGGCTTGCGCAGTATTTT | once | . | TRBJ2-3 | TRBV15
CASSLAGVQETQYF | TGTGCCAGCAGCTTGGCGGGGGTACAAGAGACCCAGTACTTC | . | . | TRBJ2-5 | TRBV5-4
CASTPRTDQSEQYF | TGTGCCAGCACCCCTAGGACAGATCAGAGCGAGCAGTACTTC | . | . | TRBJ2-7 | TRBV6-5
CASSYEFSDEQYF | TGTGCCAGCAGTTACGAGTTCAGCGACGAGCAGTACTTC | . | . | TRBJ2-7 | TRBV6-2/TRBV6-3
CASSLATGSNYGYTF | TGTGCCAGCAGCTTGGCAACAGGGTCTAACTATGGCTACACCTTC | . | . | TRBJ1-2 | TRBV5-4
CASSLEQNYGYTF | TGCGCCAGCAGCTTGGAACAGAACTATGGCTACACCTTC | . | . | TRBJ1-2 | TRBV5-1
CASSQEGGGGDTQYF | TGTGCCAGCAGCCAAGAGGGTGGGGGGGGCGATACGCAGTATTTT | . | . | TRBJ2-3 | TRBV3-1/TRBV3-2
CASSLTPRIVAGQETQYF | TGTGCCAGCAGTCTTACCCCCAGGATAGTAGCGGGGCAAGAGACCCAGTACTTC | . | TRBD2 | TRBJ2-5 | TRBV6-2/TRBV6-3
CASSIPAGTNNYGYTF | TGTGCCAGTAGTATACCGGCAGGCACCAATAACTATGGCTACACCTTC | . | . | TRBJ1-2 | TRBV19
CASSLTGSGEQYF | TGCGCCAGCAGCCTGACAGGGTCGGGGGAGCAGTACTTC | . | TRBD1 | TRBJ2-7 | TRBV10-1